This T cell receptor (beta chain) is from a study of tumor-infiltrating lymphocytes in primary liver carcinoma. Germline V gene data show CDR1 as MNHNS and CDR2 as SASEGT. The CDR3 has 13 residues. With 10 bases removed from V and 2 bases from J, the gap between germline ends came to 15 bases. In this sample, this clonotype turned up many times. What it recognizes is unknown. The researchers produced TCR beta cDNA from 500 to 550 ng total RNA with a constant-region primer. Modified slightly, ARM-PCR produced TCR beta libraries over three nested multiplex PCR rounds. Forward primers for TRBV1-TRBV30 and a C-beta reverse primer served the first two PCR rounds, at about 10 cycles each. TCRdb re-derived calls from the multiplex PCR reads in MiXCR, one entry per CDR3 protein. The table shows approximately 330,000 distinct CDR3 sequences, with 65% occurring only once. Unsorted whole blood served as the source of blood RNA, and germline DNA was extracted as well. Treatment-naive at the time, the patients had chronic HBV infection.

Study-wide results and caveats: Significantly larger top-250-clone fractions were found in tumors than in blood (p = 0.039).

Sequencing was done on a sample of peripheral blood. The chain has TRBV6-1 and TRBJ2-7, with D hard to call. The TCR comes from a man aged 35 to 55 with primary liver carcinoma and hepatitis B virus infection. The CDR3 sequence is CATIDWKTYEQYF. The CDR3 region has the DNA TGTGCCACCATTGACTGGAAGACCTACGAGCAGTACTTC.